These T cell receptor beta chains were read from a single sample in a study of CD8+ T cells in alopecia areata. Data came from immunoSEQ multiplex PCR; TCRdb stores just in-frame clones and leaves some out. The table has roughly 200,000 clones, around 60% seen once; the top ten hold over 9.5%. This specimen was CD8+ T cells sorted from blood, taken at week 24, from a patient treated with tofacitinib. The receptors were sampled from a human donor with alopecia areata. CDR3s include the opening cysteine and the closing phenylalanine or tryptophan. Not all rows give a size; the values are once, few, many and, for expanded clones, a class.

J | size | V | CDR3
TRBJ2-5 | . | TRBV11-2 | CASSLGPLQYF
TRBJ2-3 | . | TRBV5-1 | CASRRDRTDTQYF
TRBJ2-7 | . | TRBV30 | CAWSPGLAGTYEQYF
TRBJ1-2 | . | TRBV7-9 | CASSLTEDTF
TRBJ2-7 | once | TRBV29-1 | CSVRQGSYEQYF
TRBJ1-5 | . | TRBV10-3 | CAISESGGKNQPQHF
TRBJ2-3 | . | TRBV2 | CASVETHLNTDTQYF
TRBJ2-2 | once | TRBV2 | CASKKGDTGELFF
TRBJ2-7 | . | TRBV11-1 | CASSLEKYTYEQYF
TRBJ2-6 | few | TRBV15 | CATSGRGSSGANVLTF
TRBJ2-1 | few | TRBV7-9 | CASSLGGISYNEQFF
TRBJ1-4 | . | TRBV6-5 | CASSFSGRAGEKLFF
TRBJ2-5 | . | TRBV6-5 | CASSYRRLETQYF
TRBJ1-3 | . | TRBV15 | CATSRPDRSSGNTIYF
TRBJ1-1 | . | TRBV2 | CASSLTEAKNTEAFF
TRBJ1-4 | . | TRBV5-4 | CASSIRGLNEKLFF
TRBJ2-1 | . | TRBV15 | CATSSPLTVTREQFF
TRBJ2-2 | . | TRBV7-9 | CASSPTRGNPNTGELFF
TRBJ2-2 | . | TRBV4-2 | CAGRLGSASGVNTGELFF
TRBJ2-1 | . | TRBV29-1 | CSVEVGLDYNEQFF
TRBJ2-2 | . | TRBV5-1 | CASSWTGSNTGELFF
TRBJ1-2 | few | TRBV29-1 | CSVPRGQGYGYTF
TRBJ2-1 | . | TRBV7-2 | CASSTTPGLGPHNEQFF
TRBJ2-3 | . | TRBV30 | CAWGGDREPADTQYF
TRBJ2-7 | . | TRBV10-3 | CAIQGAYEQYF
TRBJ1-5 | . | TRBV4-1 | CASSRVLNQPQHF
TRBJ1-2 | . | TRBV13 | CASSGPGGAGGYTF
TRBJ2-7 | . | TRBV13 | CASSSRDRVYEQYF
TRBJ2-7 | . | TRBV29-1 | CSVERQGQGYEQYF
TRBJ2-7 | . | TRBV7-9 | CASSLGNEQYF
TRBJ2-5 | . | TRBV6-6 | CASTTSGGQETQYF
TRBJ1-2 | . | TRBV5-6 | CASSFGAGQGYTF
TRBJ2-6 | . | TRBV7-9 | CASPSPGANVLTF
TRBJ1-1 | . | TRBV30 | CAWSVGNTEAFF
TRBJ2-1 | . | TRBV13 | CASSPSWGGRGNEQFF
TRBJ1-1 | few | TRBV4-2 | CASSQVNTEAFF
TRBJ2-7 | . | TRBV4-2 | CASSPGLEQYF
TRBJ2-3 | . | TRBV6-6 | CASSSFGRADTQYF
TRBJ2-7 | . | TRBV2 | CASGGSPSLTYEQYF
TRBJ1-2 | . | TRBV27 | CASSPGGAYGYTF
TRBJ1-2 | few | TRBV9 | CASGRLVPDGYTF
TRBJ2-1 | . | TRBV6-5 | CASSYGDSSYNEQFF